The clone carrying this TCR beta chain was seen more than once but under ten times. Its antigen remains unknown. This sample is part of a study of beta chain features in type 1 diabetes. Study results and limitations: People with Type 1 diabetes carried modestly yet significantly shorter TCRB CDR3s in all four CD4+ subsets.

Per the germline V gene, CDR1 is ENHRY and CDR2 is SYGVKD. V dropped 7 bases and J dropped 4; count of bases not matched to a gene: 8. The CDR3 is 15 residues long. The isolated RNA, all of it, was reverse transcribed, so expressed TCRB transcripts were what got sequenced. The repertoire was sequenced with immunoSEQ multiplex PCR; TCRdb's copy has only in-frame clones and lacks some. The sample records some 700,000 clones, around an eighth being singletons. The chain is built from TRBV10-3 and TRBJ2-2, with TRBD1 matching 8 bases. Source material: naive CD4+ T cells from blood. The TCR sequence derives from a man aged 18-30 years with type 1 diabetes. In nucleotides, the CDR3 is TGTGCCATCAAGCCGGGACAGGAGGTCACCGGGGAGCTGTTTTTT. Translating gives CAIKPGQEVTGELFF.